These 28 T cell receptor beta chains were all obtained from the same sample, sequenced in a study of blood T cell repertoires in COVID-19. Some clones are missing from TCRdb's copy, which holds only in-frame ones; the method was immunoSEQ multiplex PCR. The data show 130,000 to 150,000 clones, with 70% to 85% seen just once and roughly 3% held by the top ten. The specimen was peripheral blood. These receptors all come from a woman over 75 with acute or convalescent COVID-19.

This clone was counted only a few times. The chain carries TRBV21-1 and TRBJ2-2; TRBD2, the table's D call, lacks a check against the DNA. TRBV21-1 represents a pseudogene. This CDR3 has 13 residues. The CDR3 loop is CASSDRGTGELFF. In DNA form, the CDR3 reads TGTGCCAGCAGCGACCGCGGCACCGGGGAGCTGTTTTTT.

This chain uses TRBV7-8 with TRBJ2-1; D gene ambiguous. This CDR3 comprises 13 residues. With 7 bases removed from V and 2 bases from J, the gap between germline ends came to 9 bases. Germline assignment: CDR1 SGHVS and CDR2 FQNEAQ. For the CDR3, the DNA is TGTGCCAGCAAGGCGCGGACCTACAATGAGCAGTTCTTC. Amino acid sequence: CASKARTYNEQFF.

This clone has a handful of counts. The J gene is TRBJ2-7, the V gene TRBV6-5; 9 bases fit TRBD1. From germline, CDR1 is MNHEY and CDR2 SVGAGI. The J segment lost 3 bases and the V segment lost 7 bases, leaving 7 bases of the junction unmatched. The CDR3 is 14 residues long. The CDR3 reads CASKRTGAFYEQYF. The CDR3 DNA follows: TGTGCCAGCAAGAGGACAGGGGCCTTCTACGAGCAGTACTTC.

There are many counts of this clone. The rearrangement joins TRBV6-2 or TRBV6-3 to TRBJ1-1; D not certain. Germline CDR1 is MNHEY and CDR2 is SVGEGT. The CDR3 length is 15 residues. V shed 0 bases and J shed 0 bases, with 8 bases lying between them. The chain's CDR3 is CASSYSAALNTEAFF. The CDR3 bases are TGTGCCAGCAGTTACTCGGCAGCGTTGAACACTGAAGCTTTCTTT.

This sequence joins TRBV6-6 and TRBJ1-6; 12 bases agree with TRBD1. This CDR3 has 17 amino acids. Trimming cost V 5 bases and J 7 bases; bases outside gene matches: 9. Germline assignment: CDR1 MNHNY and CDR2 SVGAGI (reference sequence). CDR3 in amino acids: CASSPGTGGEGNSPLHF. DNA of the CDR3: TGTGCCAGCAGTCCCGGGACAGGGGGCGAGGGGAATTCACCCCTCCACTTT.

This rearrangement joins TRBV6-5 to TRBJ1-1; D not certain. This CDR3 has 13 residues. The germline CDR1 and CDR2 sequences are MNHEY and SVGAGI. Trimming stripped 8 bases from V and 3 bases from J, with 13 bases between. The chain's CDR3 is CASCLEGYTEAFF. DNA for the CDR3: TGTGCCAGCTGCTTGGAGGGATACACTGAAGCTTTCTTT.

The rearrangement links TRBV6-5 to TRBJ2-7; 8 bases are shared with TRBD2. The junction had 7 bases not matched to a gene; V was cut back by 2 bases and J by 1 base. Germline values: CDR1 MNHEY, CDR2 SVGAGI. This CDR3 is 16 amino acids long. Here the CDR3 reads CASSYSRASGSYEQYF. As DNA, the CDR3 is TGTGCCAGCAGTTACAGTCGCGCTAGCGGGTCCTACGAGCAGTACTTC.

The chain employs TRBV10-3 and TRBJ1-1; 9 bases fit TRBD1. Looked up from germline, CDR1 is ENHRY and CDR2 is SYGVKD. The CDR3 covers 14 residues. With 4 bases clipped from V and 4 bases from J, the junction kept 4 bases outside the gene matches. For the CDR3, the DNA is TGTGCCATCAGTGCTACGGACAGGGGCACTGAAGCTTTCTTT. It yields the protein CAISATDRGTEAFF.

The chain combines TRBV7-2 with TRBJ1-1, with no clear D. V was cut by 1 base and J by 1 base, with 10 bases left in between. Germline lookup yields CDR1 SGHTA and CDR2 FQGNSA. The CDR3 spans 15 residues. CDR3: CASSLVAGENTEAFF. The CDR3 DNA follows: TGTGCCAGCAGCTTAGTAGCCGGGGAGAACACTGAAGCTTTCTTT.

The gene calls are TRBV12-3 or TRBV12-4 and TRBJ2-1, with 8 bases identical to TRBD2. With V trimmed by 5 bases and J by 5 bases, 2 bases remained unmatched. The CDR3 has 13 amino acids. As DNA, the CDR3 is TGTGCCAGCAGTGGGGGACTAGACAATGAGCAGTTCTTC. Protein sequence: CASSGGLDNEQFF.

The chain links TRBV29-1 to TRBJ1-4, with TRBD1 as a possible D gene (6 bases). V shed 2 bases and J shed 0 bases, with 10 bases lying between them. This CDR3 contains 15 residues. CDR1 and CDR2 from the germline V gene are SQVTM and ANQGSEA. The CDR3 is CSVELRTATNEKLFF. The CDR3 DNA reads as TGCAGCGTTGAACTGAGGACAGCAACTAATGAAAAACTGTTTTTT.

CDR3 DNA sequence: TGTGCCAGTAGTACTACCGAGACAGGGGTTCAAGGGGCTTTCTTT. It encodes CASSTTETGVQGAFF. The gene calls are TRBV19 and TRBJ1-1; 8 bases are a match to TRBD1. V trimming: 4 bases; J trimming: 11 bases; junction bases outside the gene matches: 15. The CDR3 has 15 amino acids. The germline gives CDR1 LNHDA, CDR2 SQIVND (reference sequence).

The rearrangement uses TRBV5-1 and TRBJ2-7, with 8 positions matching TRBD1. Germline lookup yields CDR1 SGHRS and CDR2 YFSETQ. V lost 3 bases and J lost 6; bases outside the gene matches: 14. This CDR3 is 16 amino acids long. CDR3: CASSYRPRTGTIEQYF. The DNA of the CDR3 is TGCGCCAGCAGCTACCGACCCCGGACAGGGACGATCGAGCAGTACTTC.

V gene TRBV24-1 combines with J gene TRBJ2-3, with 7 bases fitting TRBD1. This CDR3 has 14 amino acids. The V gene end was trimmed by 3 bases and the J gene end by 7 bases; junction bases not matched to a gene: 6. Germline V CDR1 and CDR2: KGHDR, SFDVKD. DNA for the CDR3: TGTGCCACCAGTGATCCTGGACAGGCACATACGCAGTATTTT. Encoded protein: CATSDPGQAHTQYF.

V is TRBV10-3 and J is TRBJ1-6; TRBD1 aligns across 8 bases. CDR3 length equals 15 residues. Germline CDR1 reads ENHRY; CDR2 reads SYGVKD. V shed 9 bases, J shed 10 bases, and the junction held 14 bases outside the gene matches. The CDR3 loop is CAITSGQGAESPLHF. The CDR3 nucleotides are TGTGCCATAACGTCGGGGCAGGGGGCTGAGTCACCCCTCCACTTT.

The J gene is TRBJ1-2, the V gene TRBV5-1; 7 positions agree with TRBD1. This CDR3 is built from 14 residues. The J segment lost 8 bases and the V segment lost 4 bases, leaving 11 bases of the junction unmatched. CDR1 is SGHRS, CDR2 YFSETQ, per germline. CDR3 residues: CASSPGTAYLGYTF. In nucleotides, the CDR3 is TGCGCCAGCAGCCCGGGGACAGCCTACCTAGGCTACACCTTC.

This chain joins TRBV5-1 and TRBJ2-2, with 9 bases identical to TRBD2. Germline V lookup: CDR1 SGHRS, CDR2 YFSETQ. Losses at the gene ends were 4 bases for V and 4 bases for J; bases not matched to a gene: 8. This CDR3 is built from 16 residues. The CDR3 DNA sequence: TGCGCCAGCAGCCCGACTAGCGGTGGCGGCACCGGGGAGCTGTTTTTT. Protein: CASSPTSGGGTGELFF.

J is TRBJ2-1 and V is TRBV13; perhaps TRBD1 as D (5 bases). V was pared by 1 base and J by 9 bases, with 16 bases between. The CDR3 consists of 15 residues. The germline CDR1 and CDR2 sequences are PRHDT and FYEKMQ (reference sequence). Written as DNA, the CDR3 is TGTGCCAGCAGCTTAGCCATAGGGGCACTTCTTGAGCAGTTCTTC. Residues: CASSLAIGALLEQFF.

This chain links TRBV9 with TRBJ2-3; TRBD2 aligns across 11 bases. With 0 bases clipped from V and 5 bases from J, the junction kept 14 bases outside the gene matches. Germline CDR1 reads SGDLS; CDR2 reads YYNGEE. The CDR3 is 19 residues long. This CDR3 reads CASSVAIQAASGGQDTQYF. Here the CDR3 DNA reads TGTGCCAGCAGCGTAGCCATTCAGGCGGCTAGCGGGGGGCAAGATACGCAGTATTTT.

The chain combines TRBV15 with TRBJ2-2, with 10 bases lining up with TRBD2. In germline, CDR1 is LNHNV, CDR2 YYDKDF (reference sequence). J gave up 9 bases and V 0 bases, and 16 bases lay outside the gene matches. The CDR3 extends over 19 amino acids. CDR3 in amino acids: CATSRDLNSGGPVRWELFF. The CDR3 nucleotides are TGTGCCACCAGCAGAGATCTGAATAGCGGGGGGCCCGTTAGATGGGAGCTGTTTTTT.

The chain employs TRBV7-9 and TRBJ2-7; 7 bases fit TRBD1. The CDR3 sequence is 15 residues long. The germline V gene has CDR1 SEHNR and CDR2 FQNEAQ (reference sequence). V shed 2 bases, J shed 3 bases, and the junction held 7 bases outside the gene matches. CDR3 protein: CASSLLGTVSYEQYF. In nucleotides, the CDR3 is TGTGCCAGCAGCTTACTTGGGACAGTCAGCTACGAGCAGTACTTC. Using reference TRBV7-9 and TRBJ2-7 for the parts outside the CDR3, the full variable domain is DTGVSQNPRHKITKRGQNVTFRCDPISEHNRLYWYRQTLGQGPEFLTYFQNEAQLEKSRLLSDRFSAERPKGSFSTLEIQRTEQGDSAMYLCASSLLGTVSYEQYFGPGTRLTVT.

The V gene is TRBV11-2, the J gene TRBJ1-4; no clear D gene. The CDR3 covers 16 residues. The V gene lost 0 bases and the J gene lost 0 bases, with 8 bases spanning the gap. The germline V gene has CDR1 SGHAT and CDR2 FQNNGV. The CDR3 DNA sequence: TGTGCCAGCAGCTTAGATCGGCAGGCAACTAATGAAAAACTGTTTTTT. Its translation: CASSLDRQATNEKLFF.

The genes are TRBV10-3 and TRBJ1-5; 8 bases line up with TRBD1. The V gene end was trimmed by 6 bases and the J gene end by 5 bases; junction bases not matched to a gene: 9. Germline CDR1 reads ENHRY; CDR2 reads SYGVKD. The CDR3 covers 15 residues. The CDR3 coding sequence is TGTGCCATCAGCGAAGGGACAGGAGGAGATCAGCCCCAGCATTTT. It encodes CAISEGTGGDQPQHF.

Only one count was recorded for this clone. The CDR3 region is CASSPRRPDNSPLHF. CDR3 nucleotide sequence: TGTGCCAGCAGCCCCCGGCGGCCGGATAATTCACCCCTCCACTTT. This chain connects TRBV7-2 to TRBJ1-6; D not resolved. The V end lost 5 bases, the J end lost 5 bases, and 13 bases lay between the germline ends. This CDR3 spans 15 amino acids. Germline CDR1 SGHTA, CDR2 FQGNSA.

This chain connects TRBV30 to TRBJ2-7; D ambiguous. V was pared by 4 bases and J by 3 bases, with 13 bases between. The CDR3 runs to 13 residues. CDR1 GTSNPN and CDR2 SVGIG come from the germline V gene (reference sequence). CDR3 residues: CAWMHSPYYEQYF. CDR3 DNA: TGTGCCTGGATGCATTCCCCCTACTACGAGCAGTACTTC.

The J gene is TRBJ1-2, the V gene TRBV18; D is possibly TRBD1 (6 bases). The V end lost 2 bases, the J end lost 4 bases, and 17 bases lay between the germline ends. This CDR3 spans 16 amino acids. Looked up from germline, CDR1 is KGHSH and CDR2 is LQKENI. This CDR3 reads CASSPDRQGRFYGYTF. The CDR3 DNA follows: TGTGCCAGCTCACCAGACCGGCAGGGGAGATTCTATGGCTACACCTTC.

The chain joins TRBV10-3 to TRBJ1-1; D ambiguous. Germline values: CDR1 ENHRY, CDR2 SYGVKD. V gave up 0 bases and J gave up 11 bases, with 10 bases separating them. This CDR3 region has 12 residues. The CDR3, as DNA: TGTGCCATCAGTGAGTCAGCTGGGGAGGCTTTCTTT. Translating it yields CAISESAGEAFF.

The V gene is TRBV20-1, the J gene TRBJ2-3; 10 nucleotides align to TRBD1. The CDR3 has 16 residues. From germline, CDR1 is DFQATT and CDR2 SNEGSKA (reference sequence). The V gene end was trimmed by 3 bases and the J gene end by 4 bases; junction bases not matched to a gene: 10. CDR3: CSASFEPGQGPDTQYF. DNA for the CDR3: TGCAGTGCTAGTTTCGAGCCGGGACAGGGGCCAGATACGCAGTATTTT.